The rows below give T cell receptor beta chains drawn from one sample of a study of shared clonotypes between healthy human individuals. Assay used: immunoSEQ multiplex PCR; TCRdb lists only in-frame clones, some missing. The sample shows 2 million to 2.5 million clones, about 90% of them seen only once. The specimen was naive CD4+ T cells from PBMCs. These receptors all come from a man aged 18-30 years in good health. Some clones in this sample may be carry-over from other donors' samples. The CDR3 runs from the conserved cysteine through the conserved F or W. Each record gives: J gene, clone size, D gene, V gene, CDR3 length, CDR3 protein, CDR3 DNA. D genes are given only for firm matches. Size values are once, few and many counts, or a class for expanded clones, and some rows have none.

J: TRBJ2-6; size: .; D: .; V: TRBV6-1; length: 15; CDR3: CASSKGNSGANVLTF; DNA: TGTGCCAGCTCTAAAGGGAACTCTGGGGCCAACGTCCTGACTTTC
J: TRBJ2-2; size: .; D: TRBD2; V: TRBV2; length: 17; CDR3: CASSDRLAGGRGGELFF; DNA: TGTGCCAGCAGTGATAGGCTAGCGGGAGGGCGCGGCGGGGAGCTGTTTTTT
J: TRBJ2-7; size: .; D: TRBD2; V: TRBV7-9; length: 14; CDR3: CASSLAGGAYEQYF; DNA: TGTGCCAGCAGCCTAGCGGGAGGTGCCTACGAGCAGTACTTC
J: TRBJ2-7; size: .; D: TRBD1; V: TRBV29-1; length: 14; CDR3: CSVEDRGTGNEQYF; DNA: TGCAGCGTTGAAGATAGAGGGACAGGGAACGAGCAGTACTTC
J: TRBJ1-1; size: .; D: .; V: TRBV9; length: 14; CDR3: CASSLRGGGTEAFF; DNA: TGTGCCAGCAGTCTGAGGGGGGGAGGCACTGAAGCTTTCTTT
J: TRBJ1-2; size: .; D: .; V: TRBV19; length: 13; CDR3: CASSIRSSNGYTF; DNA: TGTGCCAGTAGTATTAGGTCCTCAAATGGCTACACCTTC
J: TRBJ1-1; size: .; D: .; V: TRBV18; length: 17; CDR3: CASSPRRDYGVNTEAFF; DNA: TGTGCCAGCTCACCACGAAGGGATTACGGGGTGAACACTGAAGCTTTCTTT
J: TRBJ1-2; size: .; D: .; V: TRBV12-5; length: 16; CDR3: CASGRASGLINYGYTF; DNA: TGTGCTAGTGGCCGAGCCTCAGGGCTAATTAACTATGGCTACACCTTC
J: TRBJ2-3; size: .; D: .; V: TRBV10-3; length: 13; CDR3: CAISEVQTDTQYF; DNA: TGTGCCATCAGTGAGGTACAGACAGATACGCAGTATTTT
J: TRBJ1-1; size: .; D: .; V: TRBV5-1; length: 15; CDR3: CASSPGAGLNTEAFF; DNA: TGCGCCAGCAGCCCGGGGGCGGGGTTGAACACTGAAGCTTTCTTT
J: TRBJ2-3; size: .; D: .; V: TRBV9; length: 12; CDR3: CASSVEGSAQYF; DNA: TGTGCCAGCAGCGTAGAAGGATCGGCGCAGTATTTT
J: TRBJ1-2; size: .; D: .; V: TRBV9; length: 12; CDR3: CASSHGTFGYTF; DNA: TGTGCCAGCAGCCACGGGACTTTTGGCTACACCTTC
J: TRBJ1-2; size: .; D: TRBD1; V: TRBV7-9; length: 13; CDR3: CASSLRTGDGYTF; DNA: TGTGCCAGCAGCTTGAGGACAGGGGATGGCTACACCTTC
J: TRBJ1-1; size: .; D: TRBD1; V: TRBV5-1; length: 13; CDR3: CASSSGQGGEAFF; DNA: TGCGCCAGCAGCTCGGGACAGGGTGGTGAAGCTTTCTTT
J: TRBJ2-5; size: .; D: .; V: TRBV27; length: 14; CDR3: CASSPAPSGETQYF; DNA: TGTGCCAGCAGTCCCGCCCCAAGCGGGGAGACCCAGTACTTC
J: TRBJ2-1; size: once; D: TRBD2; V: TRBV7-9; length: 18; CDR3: CASSPTPASGRAWNEQFF; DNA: TGTGCCAGCAGCCCTACACCCGCTAGCGGGAGAGCTTGGAATGAGCAGTTCTTC
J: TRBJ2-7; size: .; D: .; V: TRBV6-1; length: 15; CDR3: CASTLSPGTLNEQYF; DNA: TGTGCCAGCACTCTATCCCCCGGGACTCTCAACGAGCAGTACTTC
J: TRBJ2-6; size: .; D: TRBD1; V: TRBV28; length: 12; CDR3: CASSMTGTASAF; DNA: TGTGCCAGCAGCATGACCGGGACAGCGAGTGCTTTC
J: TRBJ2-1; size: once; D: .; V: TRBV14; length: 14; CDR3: CASSQDLDSIEQFF; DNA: TGTGCCAGCAGCCAAGATCTTGACAGCATTGAGCAGTTCTTC
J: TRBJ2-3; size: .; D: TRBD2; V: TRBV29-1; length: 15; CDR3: CSVPRLAGGTDTQYF; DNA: TGCAGCGTCCCCCGACTAGCGGGAGGCACAGATACGCAGTATTTT
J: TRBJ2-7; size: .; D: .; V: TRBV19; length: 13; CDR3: CASSIRGRSEQYF; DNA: TGTGCCAGTAGTATAAGGGGGAGGAGCGAGCAGTACTTC
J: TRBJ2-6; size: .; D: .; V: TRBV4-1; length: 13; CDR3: CASSQSGANVLTF; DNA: TGCGCCAGCAGCCAATCTGGGGCCAACGTCCTGACTTTC
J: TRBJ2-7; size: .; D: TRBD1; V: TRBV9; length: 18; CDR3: CASSPRPGQGHPSYEQYF; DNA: TGTGCCAGCAGCCCCCGACCGGGACAGGGCCACCCCTCCTACGAGCAGTACTTC
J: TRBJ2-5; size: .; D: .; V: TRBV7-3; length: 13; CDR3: CASSRGQQETQYF; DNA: TGTGCCAGCAGCCGGGGACAACAAGAGACCCAGTACTTC
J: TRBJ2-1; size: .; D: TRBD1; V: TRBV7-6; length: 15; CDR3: CASSFRGLSNNEQFF; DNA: TGTGCCAGCAGCTTCAGGGGGCTTTCGAACAATGAGCAGTTCTTC
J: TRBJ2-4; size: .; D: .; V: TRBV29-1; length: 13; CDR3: CSVEGQPGNIQYF; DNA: TGCAGCGTGGAGGGACAGCCAGGGAACATTCAGTACTTC
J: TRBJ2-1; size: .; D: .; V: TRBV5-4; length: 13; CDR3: CASSSSTNNEQFF; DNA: TGTGCCAGCAGCTCCTCGACTAACAATGAGCAGTTCTTC
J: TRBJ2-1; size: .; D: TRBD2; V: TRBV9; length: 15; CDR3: CASSVGVAGGGEQFF; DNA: TGTGCCAGCAGCGTAGGAGTAGCGGGAGGGGGTGAGCAGTTCTTC
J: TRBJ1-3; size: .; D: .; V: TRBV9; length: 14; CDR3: CASNRLGSGNTIYF; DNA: TGTGCCAGCAACCGTTTGGGCTCTGGAAACACCATATATTTT
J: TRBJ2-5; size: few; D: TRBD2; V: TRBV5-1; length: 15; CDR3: CASSSGLAGEETQYF; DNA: TGCGCCAGCAGCTCGGGACTAGCGGGAGAAGAGACCCAGTACTTC
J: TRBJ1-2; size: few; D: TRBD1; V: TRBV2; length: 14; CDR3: CASSHRTGGNGYTF; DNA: TGTGCCAGCAGTCACCGGACAGGGGGCAATGGCTACACCTTC
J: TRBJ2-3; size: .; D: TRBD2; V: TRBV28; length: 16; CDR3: CASSFGTSGFTDTQYF; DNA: TGTGCCAGCAGTTTCGGGACTAGCGGCTTCACAGATACGCAGTATTTT
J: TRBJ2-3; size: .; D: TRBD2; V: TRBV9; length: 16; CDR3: CASSVRLAGGSDTQYF; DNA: TGTGCCAGCAGCGTTCGACTAGCGGGAGGATCAGATACGCAGTATTTT
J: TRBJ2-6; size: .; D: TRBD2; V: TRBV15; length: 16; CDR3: CATSSRLAGGANVLTF; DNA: TGTGCCACCAGCAGCCGACTAGCAGGTGGGGCCAACGTCCTGACTTTC
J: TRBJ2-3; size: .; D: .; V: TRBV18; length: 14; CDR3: CASSPPTRGDTQYF; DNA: TGTGCCAGCTCACCACCGACTAGGGGAGATACGCAGTATTTT
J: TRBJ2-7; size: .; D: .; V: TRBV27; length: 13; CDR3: CASSFPGGHEQYF; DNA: TGTGCCAGCAGTTTCCCCGGGGGCCACGAGCAGTACTTC
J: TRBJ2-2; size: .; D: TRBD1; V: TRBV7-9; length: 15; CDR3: CASSNGQVNTGELFF; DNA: TGTGCCAGCAGCAACGGACAGGTGAACACCGGGGAGCTGTTTTTT
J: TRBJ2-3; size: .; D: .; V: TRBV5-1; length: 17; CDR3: CASSLALTTSGTDTQYF; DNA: TGCGCCAGCAGCTTGGCCTTGACTACCTCCGGCACAGATACGCAGTATTTT
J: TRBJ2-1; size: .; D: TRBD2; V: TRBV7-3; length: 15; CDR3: CASKSGSTSYNEQFF; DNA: TGTGCCAGCAAGAGCGGGAGTACTTCCTACAATGAGCAGTTCTTC
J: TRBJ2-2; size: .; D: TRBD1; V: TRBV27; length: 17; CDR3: CASRPARYRGETGELFF; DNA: TGTGCCAGCAGACCCGCTCGATACAGGGGGGAGACCGGGGAGCTGTTTTTT
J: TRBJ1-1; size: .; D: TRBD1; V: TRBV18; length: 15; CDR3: CASSPTQGSDTEAFF; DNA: TGTGCCAGCTCACCTACACAGGGGTCTGACACTGAAGCTTTCTTT
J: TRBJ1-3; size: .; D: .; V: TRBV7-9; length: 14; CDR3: CALTRRSSGNTIYF; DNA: TGTGCCTTGACTCGGAGAAGCTCTGGAAACACCATATATTTT
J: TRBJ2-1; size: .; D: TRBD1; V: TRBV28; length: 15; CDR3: CASGRPGTGYNEQFF; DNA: TGTGCCAGCGGGAGGCCCGGGACAGGTTACAATGAGCAGTTCTTC
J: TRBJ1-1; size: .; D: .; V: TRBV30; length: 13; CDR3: CAWIGRGNTEAFF; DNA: TGTGCCTGGATCGGCAGGGGGAACACTGAAGCTTTCTTT
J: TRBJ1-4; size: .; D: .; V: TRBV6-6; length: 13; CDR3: CASSRGESEKLFF; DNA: TGTGCCAGCAGTAGAGGGGAGAGTGAAAAACTGTTTTTT
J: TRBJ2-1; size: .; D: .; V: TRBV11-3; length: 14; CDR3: CASSLELASNEQFF; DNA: TGTGCCAGCAGCTTAGAGTTGGCTTCCAATGAGCAGTTCTTC
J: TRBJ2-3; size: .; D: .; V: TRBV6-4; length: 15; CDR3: CASSPVGGPWDTQYF; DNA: TGTGCCAGCAGTCCTGTCGGGGGCCCATGGGATACGCAGTATTTT
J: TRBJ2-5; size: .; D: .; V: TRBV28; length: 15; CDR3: CASSLWGRGEETQYF; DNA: TGTGCCAGCAGTTTATGGGGCAGGGGCGAAGAGACCCAGTACTTC
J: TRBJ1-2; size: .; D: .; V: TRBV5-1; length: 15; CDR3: CASSLGPGENYGYTF; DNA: TGCGCCAGCAGCTTGGGGCCAGGGGAAAACTATGGCTACACCTTC
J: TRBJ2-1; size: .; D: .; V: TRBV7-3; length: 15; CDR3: CASSSGTPFYNEQFF; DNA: TGTGCCAGCAGTTCCGGGACTCCCTTCTACAATGAGCAGTTCTTC
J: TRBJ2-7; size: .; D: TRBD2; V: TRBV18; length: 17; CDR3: CASSPRTSGTVSYEQYF; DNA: TGTGCCAGCTCACCACGGACTAGCGGGACAGTGTCCTACGAGCAGTACTTC
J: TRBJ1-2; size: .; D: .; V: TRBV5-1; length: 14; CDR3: CASSLGPRESGYTF; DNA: TGCGCCAGCAGCTTAGGTCCGCGCGAGAGTGGCTACACCTTC
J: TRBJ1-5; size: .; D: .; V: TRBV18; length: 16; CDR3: CASSRGAGRGNQPQHF; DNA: TGTGCCAGCTCACGAGGTGCGGGGCGCGGCAATCAGCCCCAGCATTTT
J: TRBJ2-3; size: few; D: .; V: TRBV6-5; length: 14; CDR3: CASSPGTFTDTQYF; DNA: TGTGCCAGCAGCCCCGGGACATTCACAGATACGCAGTATTTT
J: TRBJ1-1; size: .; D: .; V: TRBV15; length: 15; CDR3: CATSRDFGGDTEAFF; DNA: TGTGCCACCAGCAGAGATTTCGGCGGGGACACTGAAGCTTTCTTT
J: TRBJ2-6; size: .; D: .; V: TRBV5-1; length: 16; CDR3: CASSLGSYSGANVLTF; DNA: TGCGCCAGCAGCTTGGGCTCCTACTCTGGGGCCAACGTCCTGACTTTC
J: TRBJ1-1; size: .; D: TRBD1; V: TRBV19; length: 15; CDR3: CASREQGATNTEAFF; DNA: TGTGCCAGTCGGGAACAGGGGGCAACGAACACTGAAGCTTTCTTT
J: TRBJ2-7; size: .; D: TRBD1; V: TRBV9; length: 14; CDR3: CASSPTGANYEQYF; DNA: TGTGCCAGCAGCCCAACAGGGGCCAACTACGAGCAGTACTTC